Given below is one TCR beta chain in context. Trimming took off 5 bases at V and 0 bases at J, with 13 bases between the two ends. This CDR3 region has 15 residues. The germline V gene encodes CDR1 MNHEY and CDR2 SVGAGI. The data were taken from a study of Ad26.COV2.S vaccination and SARS-CoV-2 variants. At the level of the study: Donor allocation was to the COV1001 Ad26.COV2.S trial arm.

Treatment described: around 19 received Ad26.COV2.S at low or high dose, single or two shots; roughly 5 received placebo; per-sample allocation not given. After the first vaccine or placebo injection, samples were drawn on day 63. The table came from immunoSEQ multiplex PCR; TCRdb's copy has only in-frame clones and leaves some out. The repertoire consists of about 410,000 clones, with approximately 90% occurring once and the leading ten covering roughly 3.2%. Sequencing was performed on peripheral blood, taken in a trial of Ad26.COV2.S vaccine versus placebo. This clonotype originated in a person aged 18 to 65 who received the Ad26.COV2.S COVID-19 vaccine or a placebo. This chain links TRBV6-5 with TRBJ1-1; D is perhaps TRBD1 (5 bases). The CDR3 DNA follows: TGTGCCAGCAGTAGGGAGGGGATTTTGAACACTGAAGCTTTCTTT. Its translation is CASSREGILNTEAFF.